A single sample gave rise to the 29 T cell receptor beta chains below, sequenced in a study of control samples from healthy donors and cancer patients (TCRdb year 2020). Libraries were built with the immunoSEQ multiplex PCR assay. Held by TCRdb, this immuneACCESS table contains in-frame sequences only and omits some clones. Under half of the omission traces to an unresolved V gene where checked; the cause of the rest is unknown. This sample gives about 250,000 clones in total; over 75% of them show up just once. The ten largest clones represent about an eighth of the sample. The sample comprised PBMCs. Receptors were obtained from a woman aged 60 to 75 with lung cancer.

The rearrangement links TRBV3-1 (or the pseudogene TRBV3-2) to TRBJ1-5; D is perhaps TRBD1 (6 bases). V was clipped by 6 bases and J by 2 bases, with 14 bases between them. The germline gives CDR1 LGHDT, CDR2 YNNKEL (reference sequence). The CDR3 contains 15 residues. The CDR3 DNA follows: TGTGCCAGCAGTCAACAGGGCGGGGGCAATCAGCCCCAGCATTTT. This sequence encodes CASSQQGGGNQPQHF.

The chain combines TRBV18 with TRBJ1-2; 7 bases align to TRBD1. This CDR3 contains 15 residues. V lost 3 bases, J lost 4 bases, and 8 bases stayed unmatched. Germline V gene sequence: CDR1 KGHSH, CDR2 LQKENI. The CDR3, as DNA: TGTGCCAGCTCACCCTTCACAGGGGACCTCTATGGCTACACCTTC. It translates to CASSPFTGDLYGYTF.

The V call is TRBV5-8, the J call TRBJ2-3, with D unresolved. The V gene lost 4 bases and the J gene lost 1 base, with 13 bases spanning the gap. This CDR3 contains 15 residues. The germline V gene has CDR1 SGHTS and CDR2 YDEGEE. CDR3 sequence: CASSPQAAGTDTQYF. Here the CDR3 DNA reads TGTGCCAGCAGCCCCCAAGCAGCCGGCACAGATACGCAGTATTTT.

The rearrangement uses TRBV10-1 and TRBJ2-3; TRBD1 matches 11 bases. V was clipped by 4 bases and J by 3 bases; unmatched bases: 3. Germline loops: CDR1 WNHNN, CDR2 SYGVQD (reference sequence). This CDR3 contains 15 residues. CDR3 sequence reads: CASSGTGGRTDTQYF. The CDR3 DNA reads TGCGCCAGCAGTGGGACAGGGGGCCGGACAGATACGCAGTATTTT.

J is TRBJ1-6 and V is TRBV7-2; 9 nucleotides align to TRBD1. The CDR3 has 13 amino acids. V shed 6 bases, J shed 10 bases, and the junction held 4 bases outside the gene matches. The germline gives CDR1 SGHTA, CDR2 FQGNSA. CDR3 amino acids: CASRGQGPSPLHF. For the CDR3, the DNA is TGTGCCAGCAGGGGACAGGGACCATCACCCCTCCACTTT. Combining the CDR3 with reference TRBV7-2 and TRBJ1-6 gives the whole variable domain GAGVSQSPSNKVTEKGKDVELRCDPISGHTALYWYRQSLGQGLEFLIYFQGNSAPDKSGLPSDRFSAERTGGSVSTLTIQRTQQEDSAVYLCASRGQGPSPLHFGNGTRLTVT.

This chain joins TRBV10-2 and TRBJ2-3; 7 nucleotides align to TRBD2. Germline CDR1 is WSHSY and CDR2 is SAAADI. The CDR3 is 16 amino acids. The V and J ends lost 3 bases and 0 bases, in that order; junction bases with no gene match: 6. The CDR3 bases are TGCGCCAGCAGTGAAGGTAGCGGGTCTAGCACAGATACGCAGTATTTT. Protein: CASSEGSGSSTDTQYF.

V is TRBV20-1 and J is TRBJ2-1; D is unclear. Trimming took 3 bases from V and 7 from J, leaving 25 bases between them. CDR1 is DFQATT, CDR2 SNEGSKA, per germline (reference sequence). The CDR3 runs to 17 residues. In DNA, the CDR3 is TGCAGTGCTAGTGGTTTTGCGACAATGGCTCAGGTGAATGAGCAGTTCTTC. Amino acid sequence: CSASGFATMAQVNEQFF.

This clone was seen a few times. The V gene is TRBV7-9, the J gene TRBJ1-5; 7 bases fit TRBD1. CDR3 length: 14 amino acids. CDR1 SEHNR and CDR2 FQNEAQ come from the germline V gene (reference sequence). V was clipped by 5 bases and J by 7 bases; unmatched bases: 8. Here the CDR3 reads CASSPATGNQPQHF. The CDR3 DNA is TGTGCCAGCAGCCCGGCGACAGGGAACCAGCCCCAGCATTTT.

The sample holds one count of this clone. The V call is TRBV5-1, the J call TRBJ1-3; the match to TRBD1 covers 7 bases. The germline V gene has CDR1 SGHRS and CDR2 YFSETQ. Germline trimming cut 3 bases from V and 3 bases from J; bases unmatched to any gene: 3. CDR3 length: 14 residues. The CDR3: CASSSGGSGNTIYF. The CDR3 region has the DNA TGCGCCAGCAGCTCAGGGGGAAGTGGAAACACCATATATTTT.

This chain connects TRBV6-5 to TRBJ2-5; 8 bases line up with TRBD2. CDR1 and CDR2 from the germline V gene are MNHEY and SVGAGI. J was trimmed by 7 bases and V by 6 bases; bases with no gene match: 10. This CDR3 comprises 14 residues. The CDR3 loop reads CASRQDSGMGTQYF. CDR3 bases: TGTGCCAGCAGGCAGGATAGCGGGATGGGGACCCAGTACTTC.

The chain couples TRBV5-1 to TRBJ2-1, with a weak D call TRBD1 (7 bases). Germline values: CDR1 SGHRS, CDR2 YFSETQ. This CDR3 region has 15 residues. Trimming took off 4 bases at V and 2 bases at J, with 13 bases between the two ends. Written as DNA, the CDR3 is TGCGCCAGCAGCGACCAGGGGGGAACCTACAATGAGCAGTTCTTC. Encoded protein: CASSDQGGTYNEQFF.

The CDR3 region is CSVPAARWAQYF. Written as DNA, the CDR3 is TGCAGCGTCCCAGCAGCCCGTTGGGCCCAGTACTTC. V and J are TRBV29-1 and TRBJ2-5; D gene unclear. In germline, CDR1 is SQVTM, CDR2 ANQGSEA. This CDR3 comprises 12 residues. Trimming stripped 6 bases from V and 9 bases from J, with 17 bases between.

The chain carries TRBV5-1 and TRBJ2-5, with 11 bases lining up with TRBD2. Germline V gene sequence: CDR1 SGHRS, CDR2 YFSETQ. The CDR3 contains 18 residues. The ends lost 4 bases at V and 3 bases at J; junction bases unmatched: 14. As DNA, the CDR3 is TGCGCCAGCAGCCCTGGGGTAGCGGGAGGGCCGGCGGAAGAGACCCAGTACTTC. It encodes CASSPGVAGGPAEETQYF.

J is TRBJ1-1 and V is TRBV7-3; D is perhaps TRBD1 (6 bases). The CDR3 covers 14 residues. CDR1 and CDR2 (germline): SGHTA, FQGTGA. V lost 2 bases, J lost 6 bases, and 13 bases lay in between. The CDR3 loop reads CASSLFQGSAEAFF. The DNA for the CDR3 is TGTGCCAGCAGCTTATTTCAGGGGTCGGCTGAAGCTTTCTTT.

The V and J genes are TRBV14 and TRBJ2-1; 7 nucleotides match TRBD2. The CDR3 covers 18 residues. The germline CDR1 and CDR2 sequences are SGHDN and FVKESK. V was pared by 4 bases and J by 4 bases, with 16 bases of the junction left unmatched. CDR3 residues: CASSPQLVGGIPYNEQFF. In DNA, the CDR3 is TGTGCCAGCAGCCCTCAGTTGGTCGGGGGGATACCATACAATGAGCAGTTCTTC.

CDR3 nucleotide sequence: TGCGCCAGCAGCTTGAAGGACTATACCGAGCAGTACTTC. It translates to CASSLKDYTEQYF. The chain couples TRBV5-1 to TRBJ2-7; a weak D match, TRBD2 (6 bases). V lost 1 base and J lost 6, with 11 bases in between. This CDR3 has 13 residues. Germline assignment: CDR1 SGHRS and CDR2 YFSETQ.

The genes are TRBV5-1 and TRBJ2-5; 9 nucleotides agree with TRBD1. Losses at the gene ends were 0 bases for V and 5 bases for J; bases not matched to a gene: 5. There are 15 residues in the CDR3. The germline gives CDR1 SGHRS, CDR2 YFSETQ. The CDR3 here is CASSLVRTGDETQYF. The CDR3 nucleotides read TGCGCCAGCAGCTTGGTCCGGACAGGGGATGAGACCCAGTACTTC. Together with reference TRBV5-1 and TRBJ2-5, the CDR3 gives the full variable domain: KAGVTQTPRYLIKTRGQQVTLSCSPISGHRSVSWYQQTPGQGLQFLFEYFSETQRNKGNFPGRFSGRQFSNSRSEMNVSTLELGDSALYLCASSLVRTGDETQYFGPGTRLLVL.

The rearrangement uses TRBV29-1 and TRBJ1-1; D perhaps matches TRBD1 (6 bases). The V gene lost 7 bases and the J gene lost 8 bases, with 14 bases spanning the gap. CDR1 SQVTM and CDR2 ANQGSEA come from the germline V gene. The CDR3 has 11 residues. The CDR3 loop reads CSDRTGLEAFF. CDR3 nucleotides: TGCAGCGACCGCACAGGGCTAGAAGCTTTCTTT.

Of note for this clone: Mismatch with germline at one junction end may stem from a read error. The identical CDR3 is also encoded by other nucleotide sequences in the sample. The chain combines TRBV6-5 with TRBJ1-3, with no clear D. Germline values: CDR1 MNHEY, CDR2 SVGAGI. This CDR3 comprises 14 residues. The chain's CDR3 is CASMAIASGNTIYF. CDR3 nucleotides: TGCGCCAGCATGGCGATTGCCTCTGGAAACACCATATATTTT.

This clone showed up just once. Additional DNA sequences in this sample encode the identical CDR3. This chain uses TRBV27 with TRBJ2-7; D not resolved. The germline V gene has CDR1 MNHEY and CDR2 SMNVEV (reference sequence). This CDR3 has 13 amino acids. Between the trimmed V and J ends, which lost 5 bases and 4 bases, there was a span of 12 bases. The DNA for the CDR3 is TGTGCCAGCAGTCCCCCCGGCGGTTACGAGCAGTACTTC. Translation: CASSPPGGYEQYF.

The rearrangement links TRBV7-9 to TRBJ1-4, with 7 bases aligning to TRBD1. V lost 5 bases to trimming and J lost 8 bases; unmatched junction nucleotides: 8. The V gene's germline CDR1 is SEHNR and CDR2 FQNEAQ (reference sequence). The CDR3 length is 14 residues. CDR3: CASSDRVSEEKLFF. In DNA, the CDR3 is TGTGCCAGCAGCGACAGGGTTTCGGAGGAAAAACTGTTTTTT.

This clone has more than one count but fewer than ten. The chain joins TRBV12-3 or TRBV12-4 to TRBJ1-3; D gene uncertain. The V and J ends lost 5 bases and 11 bases respectively, with 13 bases between them. The CDR3 has 12 amino acids. For the CDR3, the DNA is TGTGCCAGCAGTCCCAGTACGAGGGCCATATATTTT. As protein: CASSPSTRAIYF.

The chain is built from TRBV27 and TRBJ2-1; maybe TRBD2 (6 bases). Trimming pared 4 bases from V and 10 bases from J, leaving 14 bases between. Germline V gene data show CDR1 as MNHEY and CDR2 as SMNVEV (reference sequence). The CDR3 sequence is 13 residues long. CDR3 nucleotides: TGTGCCAGCAGTTGGGGGGTGTGGAGCGAGCAGTTCTTC. It codes for CASSWGVWSEQFF.

The chain has TRBV18 and TRBJ1-2; D remains unclear. Trimming pared 3 bases from V and 0 bases from J, leaving 14 bases between. This CDR3 spans 16 amino acids. The germline V gene has CDR1 KGHSH and CDR2 LQKENI. CDR3 protein: CASSPPSAAANYGYTF. The CDR3, as DNA: TGTGCCAGCTCACCCCCGAGCGCCGCAGCTAACTATGGCTACACCTTC.

J is TRBJ2-5 and V is TRBV28; 8 bases align to TRBD1. The V gene end was trimmed by 5 bases and the J gene end by 3 bases; junction bases not matched to a gene: 5. This CDR3 comprises 14 residues. Germline CDR1 reads MDHEN; CDR2 reads SYDVKM. CDR3 in DNA: TGTGCCAGCAGTCGACAGGGGCTTAAAGAGACCCAGTACTTC. As protein: CASSRQGLKETQYF.

The CDR3 DNA is TGTGCCAGCAGCCTCAGCGGGGGGGCCGGCGGAGAGACCCAGTACTTC. Translated, it gives CASSLSGGAGGETQYF. The V gene is TRBV5-4, the J gene TRBJ2-5; 10 positions agree with TRBD2. The CDR3 is 16 residues long. The trim removed 4 bases at V and 4 bases at J, leaving 10 bases unmatched. From germline, CDR1 is SGHNT and CDR2 YYREEE (reference sequence).

The rearrangement links TRBV19 to TRBJ2-2; 9 bases fit TRBD2. Germline V gives CDR1 LNHDA, CDR2 SQIVND (reference sequence). This CDR3 is built from 15 residues. The V and J ends lost 10 bases and 0 bases, in that order; junction bases with no gene match: 6. This CDR3 reads CATGTSSTNTGELFF. DNA of the CDR3: TGTGCCACCGGGACTAGCTCCACGAACACCGGGGAGCTGTTTTTT.

CDR3 DNA: TGTGCCAGTAGGGGGGGACAGGAGGTCAATGAGCAGTTCTTC. This translates into CASRGGQEVNEQFF. The rearrangement links TRBV19 to TRBJ2-1; TRBD1 matches at 8 bases. After removal of 6 bases from V and 6 bases from J, the junction contained 7 bases not matched to a gene. The CDR3 has 14 amino acids. Germline V lookup: CDR1 LNHDA, CDR2 SQIVND (reference sequence).

A remark on this clone: A read error may produce the germline difference seen at one junction end. The chain combines TRBV19 with TRBJ1-5; D might be TRBD1 (5 bases). This CDR3 contains 14 residues. CDR1 is LNHDA and CDR2 is SQIVND in the germline V gene (reference sequence). The CDR3 nucleotides are TGTGCCAGTAGTATTGCCAGGGCGAATCAGTCCCAGCATTTT. This translates into CASSIARANQSQHF.